The clone carrying this TCR beta chain was seen a handful of times. The target antigen is unknown. TCRdb ran MiXCR on the reads and lists one entry per CDR3 protein. The table records about 270,000 distinct CDR3 sequences, around 20% of them present only once. These data are taken from a study of T cell repertoires in cytomegalovirus infection. On the study more broadly: CMV infection plus the matching HLA type was flagged by public TCR beta signatures. Overall study results and limits: Dominating the ex vivo response were TCR beta clonotypes that were CMV-specific and HLA-C-restricted. Summed frequency of shared TCR beta families picked out CMV carriers who also had the relevant HLA.

This CDR3 is 15 amino acids long. Trimming removed 4 bases from V and 8 bases from J; junction bases left unmatched: 5. Per germline, CDR1 LGHNA and CDR2 YNFKEQ. This sequence was found in a human donor in good health (CMV status not recorded). Some clones in this sample may be carry-over from other donors' samples. The chain recombines TRBV4-2 with TRBJ2-1; the match to TRBD2 covers 13 bases. Sequenced here: cultured PBMCs, sampled from culture after CMV antigen stimulation. CDR3 in amino acids: CASSPTSGRSHEQFF. The DNA of the CDR3 is TGTGCCAGCAGCCCGACTAGCGGGAGGTCCCATGAGCAGTTCTTC.